Given below is one TCR beta chain in context. The antigen this receptor binds is unknown. Base qualities are missing; no much larger clone stands one base away. The sample originates from a study of blood T cell repertoires in COVID-19 (dated by TCRdb to about 2020). About the study as a whole: The collaborator samples originated in the United States, Italy and Spain and spanned the acute and convalescent phases of COVID-19. The prospective study material was composed of cDNA or gDNA derived from T cells, B-cell-depleted T cells, or PBMCs. Subjects who had been exposed to COVID-19, were actively infected with it, or had recovered from it provided the deeply sampled blood TCRbeta repertoires that made up the dataset. A freely available public database, intended as a resource for researchers studying the immune response to SARS-CoV-2, is where the repertoires were released. Samples were obtained from the ongoing ImmuneRACE study (first 160 participants) and from approximately 1,200 subjects provided by 6 global collaborators. The sample metadata nearly always contained a de-identified subject ID, COVID-19 status, age in years and sex. Where available, HLA class I and class II types were obtained from metadata supplied by the sample provider rather than from assay-based typing. Findings and caveats that apply to the study as a whole: The amount of clinical and demographic metadata varied by source and participant and was provided uncurated.

In the prospective study, participants were about 18 to 95 years old, resided in fewer than 25 geographic areas of the United States, and were enrolled through a virtual design. In the prospective study, participants were assigned to cohorts based on the clinical history participants reported in a screening survey and a study questionnaire. Recovered participants in ImmuneRACE Cohort 3 were defined by two consecutive negative NP/OP PCR tests, clearance by a healthcare professional, or resolution of symptoms. In the prospective study, mobile phlebotomists collected whole blood, serum and a nasopharyngeal or oropharyngeal swab from each participant. Additional blood draws and questionnaires over a roughly two-month period could optionally be provided by prospective study participants. Before DNA extraction, blood samples from the prospective study were shipped at room temperature or frozen. The immunoSEQ Assay, a bias-controlled multiplex PCR, was used to amplify TCRbeta CDR3 regions from genomic DNA. In the authors' own workflow: Within the assay, amplification of reference gene primers was used to estimate how many nucleated cells each sample contained. To quantify the absolute abundance of each unique TCRbeta CDR3 rearrangement, sequence reads were collapsed and filtered. For each sample, productive Simpson clonality was calculated by taking the square root of Simpson's diversity index across productive rearrangements. TCRdb holds this immuneACCESS table with in-frame rearrangements only. Some clones are missing; in checked studies, unresolved V genes explain under half, and the rest has no known cause. V, J and clone size derive from that table, while D and trimming were established from the DNA sequence. The sample has under 300,000 clones on record, about nine tenths of them singletons. The top ten constitute roughly 15% of the sample.

The CDR3 starts with the cysteine, ends with the phenylalanine, and has 13 residues. Just the 39-base CDR3 DNA is kept, in frame starting at base 1. Taken from the germline V gene (reference sequence), the CDR1 and CDR2 loops are LNHDA and SQIVND. V and J are trimmed by 8 bases and 3 bases, and the gene matches miss 3 bases of the junction. The sample was PBMCs or T cells enriched from blood (not recorded which). The V and J segments used are TRBV19 and TRBJ2-1, and TRBD2 matches 8 of the central bases. This sequence originates from a man aged 18 to 30 who had recovered from COVID-19. CDR3 reads: CASGSGIYNEQFF. Here is the DNA: TGTGCCAGTGGTAGCGGGATCTACAATGAGCAGTTCTTC.